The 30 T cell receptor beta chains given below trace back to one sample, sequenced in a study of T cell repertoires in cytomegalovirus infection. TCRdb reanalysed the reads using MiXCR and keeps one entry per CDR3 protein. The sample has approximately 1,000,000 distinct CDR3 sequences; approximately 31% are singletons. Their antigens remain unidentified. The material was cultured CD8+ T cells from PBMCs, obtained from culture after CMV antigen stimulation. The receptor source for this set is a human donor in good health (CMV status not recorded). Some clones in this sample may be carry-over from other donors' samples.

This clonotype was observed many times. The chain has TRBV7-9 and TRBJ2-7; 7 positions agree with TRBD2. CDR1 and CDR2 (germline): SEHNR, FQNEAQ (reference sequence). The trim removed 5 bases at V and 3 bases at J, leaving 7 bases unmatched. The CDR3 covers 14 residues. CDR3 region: CASSHRDYYYEQYF. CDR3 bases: TGTGCCAGCAGCCACCGGGACTACTACTACGAGCAGTACTTC.

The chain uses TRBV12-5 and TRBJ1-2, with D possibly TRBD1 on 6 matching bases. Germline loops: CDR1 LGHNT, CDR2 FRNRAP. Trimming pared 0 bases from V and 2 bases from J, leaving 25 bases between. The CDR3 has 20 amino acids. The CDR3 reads CASGLVGSNGQILLNYGYTF. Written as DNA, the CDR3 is TGTGCTAGTGGTTTGGTAGGAAGTAACGGACAGATTCTATTAAACTATGGCTACACCTTC.

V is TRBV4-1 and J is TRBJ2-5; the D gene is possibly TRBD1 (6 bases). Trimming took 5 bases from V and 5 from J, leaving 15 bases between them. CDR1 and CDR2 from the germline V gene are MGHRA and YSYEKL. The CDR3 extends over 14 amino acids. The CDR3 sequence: CASSASLRGETQYF. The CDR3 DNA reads TGCGCCAGCAGCGCCTCCCTGAGGGGGGAGACCCAGTACTTC.

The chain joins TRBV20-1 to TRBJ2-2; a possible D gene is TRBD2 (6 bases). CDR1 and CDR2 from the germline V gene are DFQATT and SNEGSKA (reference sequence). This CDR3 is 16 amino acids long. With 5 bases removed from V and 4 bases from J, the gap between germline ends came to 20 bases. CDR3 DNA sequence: TGCAGTGCTGCCTATGCGGGGCCTACCGGCACCGGGGAGCTGTTTTTT. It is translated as CSAAYAGPTGTGELFF.

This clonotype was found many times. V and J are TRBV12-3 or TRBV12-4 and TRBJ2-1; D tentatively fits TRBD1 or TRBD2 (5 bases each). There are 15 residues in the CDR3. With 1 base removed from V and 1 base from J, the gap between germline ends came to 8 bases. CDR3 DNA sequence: TGTGCCAGCAGTTTAGGGGGGTGGTCCTACAATGAGCAGTTCTTC. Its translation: CASSLGGWSYNEQFF.

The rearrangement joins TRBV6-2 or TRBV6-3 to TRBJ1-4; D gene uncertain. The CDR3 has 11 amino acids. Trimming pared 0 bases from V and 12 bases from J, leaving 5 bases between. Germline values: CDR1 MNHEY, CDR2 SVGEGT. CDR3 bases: TGTGCCAGCAGTTACTCTGGACAACTGTTTTTT. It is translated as CASSYSGQLFF.

The CDR3 DNA reads as TGTGCCGCCCGGACAGACTACAATGAGCAGTTCTTC. Translated, it gives CAARTDYNEQFF. The chain carries TRBV27 and TRBJ2-1; tentative D call: TRBD1 (6 bases). The CDR3 is made up of 12 amino acids. V lost 11 bases to trimming and J lost 3 bases, with 11 bases between them. Looked up from germline, CDR1 is MNHEY and CDR2 is SMNVEV (reference sequence).

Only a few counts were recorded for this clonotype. CDR3 sequence (DNA): TGTGCCAGCAGTGAGCAAAGAACAGGGTGGTACCAAGAGACCCAGTACTTC. Its protein product is CASSEQRTGWYQETQYF. This chain links TRBV6-5 with TRBJ2-5; tentatively, D is TRBD1 (6 bases). Germline CDR1 is MNHEY and CDR2 is SVGAGI. The CDR3 totals 17 residues. The V end lost 5 bases, the J end lost 0 bases, and 19 bases lay between the germline ends.

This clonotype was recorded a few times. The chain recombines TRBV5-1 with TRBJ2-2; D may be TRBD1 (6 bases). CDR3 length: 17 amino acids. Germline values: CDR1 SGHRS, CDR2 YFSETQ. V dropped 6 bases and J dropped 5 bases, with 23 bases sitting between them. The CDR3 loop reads CASISGPSSTGTGELFF. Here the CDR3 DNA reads TGCGCCAGCATCTCCGGACCGAGTTCGACAGGAACCGGGGAGCTGTTTTTT.

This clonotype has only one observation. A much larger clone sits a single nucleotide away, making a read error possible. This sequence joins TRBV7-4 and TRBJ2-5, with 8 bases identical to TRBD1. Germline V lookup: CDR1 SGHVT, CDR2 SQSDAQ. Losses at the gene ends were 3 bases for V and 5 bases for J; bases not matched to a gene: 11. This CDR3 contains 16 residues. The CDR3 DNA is TGTGCCAGCAGCTTCCCCAGGTACAGGGGGTACGAGACCCAGTACTTC. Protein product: CASSFPRYRGYETQYF.

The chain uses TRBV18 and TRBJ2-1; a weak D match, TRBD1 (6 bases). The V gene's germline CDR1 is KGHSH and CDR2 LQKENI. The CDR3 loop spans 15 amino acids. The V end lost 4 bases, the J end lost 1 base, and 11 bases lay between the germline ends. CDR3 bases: TGTGCCAGCTCACTACCGGGACAATCCTACAATGAGCAGTTCTTC. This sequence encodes CASSLPGQSYNEQFF.

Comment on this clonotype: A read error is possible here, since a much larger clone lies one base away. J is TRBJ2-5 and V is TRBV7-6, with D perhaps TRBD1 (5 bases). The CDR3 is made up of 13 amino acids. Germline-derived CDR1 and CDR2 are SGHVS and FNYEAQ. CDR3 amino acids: CVSSLGRAETQYF. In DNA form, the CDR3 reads TGTGTCAGCAGCTTAGGCAGGGCTGAGACCCAGTACTTC.

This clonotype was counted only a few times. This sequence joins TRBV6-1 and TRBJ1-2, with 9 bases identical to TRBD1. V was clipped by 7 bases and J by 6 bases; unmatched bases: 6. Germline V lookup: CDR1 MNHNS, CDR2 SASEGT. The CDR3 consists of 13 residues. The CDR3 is CASKPDRGNGYTF. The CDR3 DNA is TGTGCCAGCAAGCCGGACAGGGGCAATGGCTACACCTTC.

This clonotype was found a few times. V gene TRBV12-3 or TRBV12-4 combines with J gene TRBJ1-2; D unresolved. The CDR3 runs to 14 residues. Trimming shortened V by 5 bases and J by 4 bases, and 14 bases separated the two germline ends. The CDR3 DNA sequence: TGTGCCAGCAGTCGGACGGAAAATATCTATGGCTACACCTTC. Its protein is CASSRTENIYGYTF.

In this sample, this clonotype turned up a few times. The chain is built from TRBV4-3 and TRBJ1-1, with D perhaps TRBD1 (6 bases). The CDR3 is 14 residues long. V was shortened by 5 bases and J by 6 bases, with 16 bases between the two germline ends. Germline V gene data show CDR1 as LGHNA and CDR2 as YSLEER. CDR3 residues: CASSYGRGAPEAFF. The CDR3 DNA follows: TGCGCCAGCAGCTACGGCAGGGGAGCGCCTGAAGCTTTCTTT.

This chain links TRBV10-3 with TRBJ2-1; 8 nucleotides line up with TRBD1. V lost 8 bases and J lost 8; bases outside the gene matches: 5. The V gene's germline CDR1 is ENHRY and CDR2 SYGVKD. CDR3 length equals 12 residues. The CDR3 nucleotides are TGTGCCATCTCCACAGGGGGTGATGAGCAGTTCTTC. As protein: CAISTGGDEQFF.

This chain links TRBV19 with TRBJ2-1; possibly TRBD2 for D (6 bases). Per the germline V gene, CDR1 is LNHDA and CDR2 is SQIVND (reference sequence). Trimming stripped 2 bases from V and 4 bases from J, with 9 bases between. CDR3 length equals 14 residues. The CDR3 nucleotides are TGTGCCAGTAGTATAATCGGGGGTTACAATGAGCAGTTCTTC. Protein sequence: CASSIIGGYNEQFF.

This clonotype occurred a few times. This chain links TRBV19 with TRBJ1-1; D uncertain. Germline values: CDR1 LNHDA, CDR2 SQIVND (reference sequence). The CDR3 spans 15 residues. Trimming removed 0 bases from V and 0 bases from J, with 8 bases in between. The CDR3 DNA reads TGTGCCAGTAGTATAGATATAATGGTGAACACTGAAGCTTTCTTT. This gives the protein CASSIDIMVNTEAFF.

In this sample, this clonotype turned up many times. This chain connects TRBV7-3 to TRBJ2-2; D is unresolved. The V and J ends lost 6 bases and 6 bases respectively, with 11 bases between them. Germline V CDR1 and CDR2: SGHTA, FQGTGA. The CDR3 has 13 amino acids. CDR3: CASSNVLAGELFF. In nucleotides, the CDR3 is TGTGCCAGCAGTAACGTTTTGGCCGGGGAGCTGTTTTTT.

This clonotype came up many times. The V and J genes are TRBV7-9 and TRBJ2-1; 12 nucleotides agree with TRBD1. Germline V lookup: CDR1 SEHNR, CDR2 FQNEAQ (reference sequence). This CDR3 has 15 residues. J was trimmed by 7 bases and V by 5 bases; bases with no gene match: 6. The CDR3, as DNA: TGTGCCAGCAGCCTATGGGACAGGGGGCTTAATGAGCAGTTCTTC. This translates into CASSLWDRGLNEQFF.

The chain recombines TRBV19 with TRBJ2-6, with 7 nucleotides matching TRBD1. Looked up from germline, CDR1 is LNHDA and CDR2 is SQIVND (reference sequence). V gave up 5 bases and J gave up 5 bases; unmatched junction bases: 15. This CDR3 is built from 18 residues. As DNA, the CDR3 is TGTGCCAGTAGTCTACGACAGGGAGTCGTCATCTGGGCCAACGTCCTGACTTTC. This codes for CASSLRQGVVIWANVLTF.

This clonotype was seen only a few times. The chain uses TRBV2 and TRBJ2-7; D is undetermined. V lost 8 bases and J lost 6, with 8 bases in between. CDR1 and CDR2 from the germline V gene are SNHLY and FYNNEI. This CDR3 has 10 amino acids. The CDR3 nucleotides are TGTGCCAGCGTAGCATCCGAGCAGTACTTC. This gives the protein CASVASEQYF.

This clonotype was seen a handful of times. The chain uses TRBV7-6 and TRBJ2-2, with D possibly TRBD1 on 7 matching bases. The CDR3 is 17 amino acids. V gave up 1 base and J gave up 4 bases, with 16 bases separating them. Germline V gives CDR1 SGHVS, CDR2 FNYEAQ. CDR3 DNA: TGTGCCAGCAGCTTAGGGATGGAGGGGGCAGGCACCGGGGAGCTGTTTTTT. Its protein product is CASSLGMEGAGTGELFF.

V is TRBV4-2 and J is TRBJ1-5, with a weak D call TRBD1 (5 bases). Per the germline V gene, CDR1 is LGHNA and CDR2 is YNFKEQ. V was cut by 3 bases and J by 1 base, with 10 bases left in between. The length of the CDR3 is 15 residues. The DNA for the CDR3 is TGTGCCAGCAGCCATTCGGGGGAGAGCAATCAGCCCCAGCATTTT. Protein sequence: CASSHSGESNQPQHF.

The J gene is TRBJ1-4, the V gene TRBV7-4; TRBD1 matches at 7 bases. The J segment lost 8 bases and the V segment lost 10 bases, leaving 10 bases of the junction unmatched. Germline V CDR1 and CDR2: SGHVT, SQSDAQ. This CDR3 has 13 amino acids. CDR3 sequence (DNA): TGTGCCAACAGTCACAGGGGAGGAGAAAAACTGTTTTTT. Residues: CANSHRGGEKLFF.

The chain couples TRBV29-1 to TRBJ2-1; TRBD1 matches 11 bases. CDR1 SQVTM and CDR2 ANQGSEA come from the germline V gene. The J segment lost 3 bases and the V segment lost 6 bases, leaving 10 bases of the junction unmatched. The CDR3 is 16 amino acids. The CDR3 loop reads CSVTLRTGGYYNEQFF. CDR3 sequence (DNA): TGCAGCGTCACGTTGAGGACAGGGGGCTACTACAATGAGCAGTTCTTC.

The CDR3 loop reads CASSFPLDTGEQYF. The CDR3 bases are TGTGCCAGCAGCTTCCCTCTTGATACGGGCGAGCAGTACTTC. The J gene is TRBJ2-7, the V gene TRBV7-6, with unresolved D. CDR1 is SGHVS, CDR2 FNYEAQ, per germline. Trimming removed 3 bases at V and 6 bases at J, with 15 bases between. The CDR3 sequence is 14 residues long. Full variable domain (remainder filled in from reference TRBV7-6 and TRBJ2-7): GAGVSQSPRYKVTKRGQDVALRCDPISGHVSLYWYRQALGQGPEFLTYFNYEAQQDKSGLPNDRFSAERPEGSISTLTIQRTEQRDSAMYRCASSFPLDTGEQYFGPGTRLTVT.

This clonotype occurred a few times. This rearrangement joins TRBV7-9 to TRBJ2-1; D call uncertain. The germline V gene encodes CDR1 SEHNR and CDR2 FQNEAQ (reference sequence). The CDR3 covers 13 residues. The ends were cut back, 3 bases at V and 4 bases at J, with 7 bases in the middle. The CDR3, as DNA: TGTGCCAGCAGCTTCACGGAGTACAATGAGCAGTTCTTC. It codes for CASSFTEYNEQFF.

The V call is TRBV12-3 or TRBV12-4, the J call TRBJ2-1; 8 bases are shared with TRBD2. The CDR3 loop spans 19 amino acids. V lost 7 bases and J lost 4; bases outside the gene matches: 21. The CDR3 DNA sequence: TGTGCCAGCATGGGGCGGGGGGACTTACATTTGGCCACTTACAATGAGCAGTTCTTC. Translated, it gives CASMGRGDLHLATYNEQFF.

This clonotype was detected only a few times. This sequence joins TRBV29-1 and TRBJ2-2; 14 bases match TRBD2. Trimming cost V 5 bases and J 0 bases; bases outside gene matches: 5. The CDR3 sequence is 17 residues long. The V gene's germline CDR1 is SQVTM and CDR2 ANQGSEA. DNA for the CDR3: TGCAGCGTTCCGGGACTAGCGGGGGCTGCGAACACCGGGGAGCTGTTTTTT. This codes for CSVPGLAGAANTGELFF.